These 5 T cell receptor beta chains came from one sample sequenced in a study of CD8+CD57+ T cells in acquired aplastic anemia. Before being chosen for sequencing, patients had shown CD8+CD57+ cell expansion by flow cytometry. The use of genomic DNA as template underpinned the TCR beta VDJ and CDR3 profiling. MiXCR was run by TCRdb on the reads, yielding one entry per CDR3 protein. This sample has 250,000 to 350,000 distinct CDR3 sequences, with about three fifths found just once. Sequencing was done on a sample of sorted CD4+, CD8+, or CD8+CD57+ T cells (not recorded which) from PBMCs. The receptors were sampled from a human donor with aplastic anemia.

Only one count was recorded for this clonotype. The CDR3 region is CASILQGTGTYYGYTF. The CDR3 DNA is TGTGCCAGCATCCTACAAGGGACAGGGACATACTATGGCTACACCTTC. This sequence joins TRBV7-9 and TRBJ1-2, with TRBD1 identical over 9 bases. V was pared by 7 bases and J by 3 bases, with 12 bases of the junction left unmatched. Germline loops: CDR1 SEHNR, CDR2 FQNEAQ (reference sequence). The CDR3 runs to 16 residues.

This rearrangement joins TRBV14 to TRBJ2-1; no reliable D call. The CDR3 loop spans 11 amino acids. With 1 base removed from V and 15 bases from J, the gap between germline ends came to 10 bases. The V gene's germline CDR1 is SGHDN and CDR2 FVKESK. CDR3 region: CASSQVLRWFF. The CDR3 DNA reads TGTGCCAGCAGCCAAGTGCTCAGGTGGTTCTTC.

The chain is built from TRBV10-3 and TRBJ2-1; unclear D gene. The CDR3 runs to 11 residues. Germline CDR1 ENHRY, CDR2 SYGVKD. Trimming removed 6 bases at V and 3 bases at J, with 3 bases between. The CDR3 coding sequence is TGTGCCATCAGCATCTACAATGAGCAGTTCTTC. This gives the protein CAISIYNEQFF.

This chain connects TRBV15 to TRBJ1-1, with D perhaps TRBD1 (5 bases). V dropped 3 bases and J dropped 1 base, with 9 bases sitting between them. CDR1 is LNHNV and CDR2 is YYDKDF in the germline V gene (reference sequence). CDR3 length: 14 residues. This chain's CDR3 is CATSSLRENTEAFF. The CDR3 nucleotides are TGTGCCACCAGCAGTCTCAGGGAGAACACTGAAGCTTTCTTT.

This clonotype was observed at least ten times. The chain uses TRBV7-9 and TRBJ2-2; TRBD2 aligns across 8 bases. Losses at the gene ends were 2 bases for V and 0 bases for J; bases not matched to a gene: 14. The CDR3 has 20 amino acids. Germline V gene data show CDR1 as SEHNR and CDR2 as FQNEAQ (reference sequence). CDR3 amino acids: CASSLKDLPLAGANTGELFF. The CDR3 region has the DNA TGTGCCAGCAGCTTAAAGGATCTCCCCCTAGCGGGCGCGAACACCGGGGAGCTGTTTTTT. Looking up the rest from reference TRBV7-9 and TRBJ2-2 gives the full variable domain: DTGVSQNPRHKITKRGQNVTFRCDPISEHNRLYWYRQTLGQGPEFLTYFQNEAQLEKSRLLSDRFSAERPKGSFSTLEIQRTEQGDSAMYLCASSLKDLPLAGANTGELFFGEGSRLTVL.